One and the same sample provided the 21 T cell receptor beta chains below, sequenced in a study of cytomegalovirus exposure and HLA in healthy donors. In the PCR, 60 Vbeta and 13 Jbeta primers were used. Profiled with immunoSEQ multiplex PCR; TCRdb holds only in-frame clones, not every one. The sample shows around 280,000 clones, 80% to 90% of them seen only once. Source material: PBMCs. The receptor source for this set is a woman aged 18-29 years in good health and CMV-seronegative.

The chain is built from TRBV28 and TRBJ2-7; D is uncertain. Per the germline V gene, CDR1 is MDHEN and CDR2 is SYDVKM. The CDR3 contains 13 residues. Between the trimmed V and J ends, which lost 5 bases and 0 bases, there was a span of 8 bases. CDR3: CASSPPGSYEQYF. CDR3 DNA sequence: TGTGCCAGCAGTCCCCCGGGCTCCTACGAGCAGTACTTC.

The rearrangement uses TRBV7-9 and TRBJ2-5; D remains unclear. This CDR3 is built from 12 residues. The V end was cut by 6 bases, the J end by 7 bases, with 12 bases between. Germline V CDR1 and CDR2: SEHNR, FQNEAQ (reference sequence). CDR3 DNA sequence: TGTGCCAGCAGTTTTACAGACGGGACCCAGTACTTC. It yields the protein CASSFTDGTQYF.

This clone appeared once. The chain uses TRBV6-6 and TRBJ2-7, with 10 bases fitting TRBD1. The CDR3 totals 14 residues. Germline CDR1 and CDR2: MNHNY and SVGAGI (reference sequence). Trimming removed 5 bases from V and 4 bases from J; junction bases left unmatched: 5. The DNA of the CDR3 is TGTGCCAGCAGTGCTGGGGACAGGGGTTACGAGCAGTACTTC. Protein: CASSAGDRGYEQYF.

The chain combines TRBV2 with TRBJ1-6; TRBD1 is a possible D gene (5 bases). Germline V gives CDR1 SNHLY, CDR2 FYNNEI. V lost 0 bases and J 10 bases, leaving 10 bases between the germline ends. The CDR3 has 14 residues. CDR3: CASSEALKGSPLHF. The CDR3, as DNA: TGTGCCAGCAGTGAAGCGCTGAAGGGGTCACCCCTCCACTTT.

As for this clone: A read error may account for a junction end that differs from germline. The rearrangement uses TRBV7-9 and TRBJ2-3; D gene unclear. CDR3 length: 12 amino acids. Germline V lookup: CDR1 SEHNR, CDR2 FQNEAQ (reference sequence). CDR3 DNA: TGTTCCAGCAGCTTACTCACAGATACGCAGTATTTT. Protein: CSSSLLTDTQYF.

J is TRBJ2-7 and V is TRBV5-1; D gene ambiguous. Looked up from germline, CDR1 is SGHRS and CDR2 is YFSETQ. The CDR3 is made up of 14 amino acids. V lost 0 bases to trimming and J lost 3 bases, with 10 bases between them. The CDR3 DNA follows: TGCGCCAGCAGCTTGGCTTTCTCAGGCTACGAGCAGTACTTC. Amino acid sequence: CASSLAFSGYEQYF.

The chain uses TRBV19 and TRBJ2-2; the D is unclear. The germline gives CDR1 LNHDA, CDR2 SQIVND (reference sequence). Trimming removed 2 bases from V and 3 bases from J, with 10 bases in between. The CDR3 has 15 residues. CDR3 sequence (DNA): TGTGCCAGTAGTATAAAGCCCCAGGACACCGGGGAGCTGTTTTTT. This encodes CASSIKPQDTGELFF.

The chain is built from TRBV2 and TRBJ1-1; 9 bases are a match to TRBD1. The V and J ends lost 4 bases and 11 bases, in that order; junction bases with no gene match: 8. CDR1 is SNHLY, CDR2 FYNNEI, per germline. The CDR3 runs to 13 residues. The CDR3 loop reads CASSGGTGREAFF. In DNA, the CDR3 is TGTGCCAGCAGTGGAGGGACAGGGCGCGAGGCTTTCTTT. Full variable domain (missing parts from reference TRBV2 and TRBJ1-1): EPEVTQTPSHQVTQMGQEVILRCVPISNHLYFYWYRQILGQKVEFLVSFYNNEISEKSEIFDDQFSVERPDGSNFTLKIRSTKLEDSAMYFCASSGGTGREAFFGQGTRLTVV.

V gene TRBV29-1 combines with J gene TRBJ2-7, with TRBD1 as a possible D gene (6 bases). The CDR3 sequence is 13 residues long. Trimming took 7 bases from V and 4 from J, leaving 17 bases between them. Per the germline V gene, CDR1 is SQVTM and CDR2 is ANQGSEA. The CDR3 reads CSAQDSLGYEQYF. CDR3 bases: TGCAGCGCCCAGGACAGTCTGGGGTACGAGCAGTACTTC.

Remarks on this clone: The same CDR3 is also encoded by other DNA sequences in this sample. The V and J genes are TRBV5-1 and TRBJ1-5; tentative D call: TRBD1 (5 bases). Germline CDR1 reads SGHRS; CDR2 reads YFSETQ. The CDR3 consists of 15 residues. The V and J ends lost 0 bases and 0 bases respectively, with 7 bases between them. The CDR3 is CASSLGDSSNQPQHF. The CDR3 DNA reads TGCGCCAGCAGCTTGGGGGACTCTAGCAATCAGCCCCAGCATTTT.

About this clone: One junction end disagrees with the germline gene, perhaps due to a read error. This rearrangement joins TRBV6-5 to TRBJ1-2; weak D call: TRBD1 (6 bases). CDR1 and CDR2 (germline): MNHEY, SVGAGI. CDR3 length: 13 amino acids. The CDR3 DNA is TGTGCCACCAGTCAAGGGGGACCCTATGGCTACACCTTC. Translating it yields CATSQGGPYGYTF.

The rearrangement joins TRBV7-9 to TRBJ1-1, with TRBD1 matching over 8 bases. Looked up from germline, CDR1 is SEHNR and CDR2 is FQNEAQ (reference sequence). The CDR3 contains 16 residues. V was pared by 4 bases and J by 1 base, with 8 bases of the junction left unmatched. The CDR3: CASSSNRGWANTEAFF. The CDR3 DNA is TGTGCCAGCAGCTCCAACAGGGGGTGGGCGAACACTGAAGCTTTCTTT.

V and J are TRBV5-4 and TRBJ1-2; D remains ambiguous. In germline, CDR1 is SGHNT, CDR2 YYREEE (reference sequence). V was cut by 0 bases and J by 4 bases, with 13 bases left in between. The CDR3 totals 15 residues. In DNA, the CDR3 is TGTGCCAGCAGCTTGGCGGGTCCCCTATCCTATGGCTACACCTTC. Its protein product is CASSLAGPLSYGYTF.

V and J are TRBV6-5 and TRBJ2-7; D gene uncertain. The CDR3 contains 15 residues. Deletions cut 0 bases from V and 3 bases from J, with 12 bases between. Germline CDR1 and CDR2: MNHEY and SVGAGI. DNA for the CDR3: TGTGCCAGCAGTTACTCAGGCGCGACAAACTACGAGCAGTACTTC. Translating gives CASSYSGATNYEQYF.

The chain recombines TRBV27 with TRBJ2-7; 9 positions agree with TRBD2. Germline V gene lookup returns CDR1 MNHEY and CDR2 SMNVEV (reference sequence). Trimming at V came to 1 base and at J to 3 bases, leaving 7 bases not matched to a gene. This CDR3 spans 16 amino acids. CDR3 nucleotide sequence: TGTGCCAGCAGTTTATATGGCGGGGGGGCGTTCTACGAGCAGTACTTC. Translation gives CASSLYGGGAFYEQYF.

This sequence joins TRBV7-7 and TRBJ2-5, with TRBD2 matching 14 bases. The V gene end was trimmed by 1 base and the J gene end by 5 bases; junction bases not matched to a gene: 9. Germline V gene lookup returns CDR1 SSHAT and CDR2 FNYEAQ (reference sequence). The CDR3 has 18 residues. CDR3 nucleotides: TGTGCCAGCAGCTTAGGCGGACTAGCGGGGGGAAGTCATGAGACCCAGTACTTC. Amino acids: CASSLGGLAGGSHETQYF. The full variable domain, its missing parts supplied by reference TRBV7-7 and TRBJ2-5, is GAGVSQSPRYKVTKRGQDVTLRCDPISSHATLYWYQQALGQGPEFLTYFNYEAQPDKSGLPSDRFSAERPEGSISTLTIQRTEQRDSAMYRCASSLGGLAGGSHETQYFGPGTRLLVL.

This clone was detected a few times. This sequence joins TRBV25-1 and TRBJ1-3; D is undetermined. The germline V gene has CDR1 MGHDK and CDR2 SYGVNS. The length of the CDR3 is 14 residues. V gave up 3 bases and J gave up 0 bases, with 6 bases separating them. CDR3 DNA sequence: TGTGCCAGCAGTGACCGGGGCTCTGGAAACACCATATATTTT. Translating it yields CASSDRGSGNTIYF.

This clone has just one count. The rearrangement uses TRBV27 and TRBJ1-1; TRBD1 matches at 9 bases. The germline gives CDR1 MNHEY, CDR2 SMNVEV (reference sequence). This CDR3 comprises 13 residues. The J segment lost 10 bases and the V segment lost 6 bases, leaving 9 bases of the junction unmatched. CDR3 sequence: CASRDRQGVGAFF. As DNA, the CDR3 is TGTGCCAGCAGAGACAGACAGGGGGTAGGAGCTTTCTTT.

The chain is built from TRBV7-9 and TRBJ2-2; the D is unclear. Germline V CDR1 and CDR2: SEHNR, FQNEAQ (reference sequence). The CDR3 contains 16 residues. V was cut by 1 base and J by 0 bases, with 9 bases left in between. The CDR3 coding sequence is TGTGCCAGCAGCTTAGGAGTGGGCGCGAACACCGGGGAGCTGTTTTTT. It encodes CASSLGVGANTGELFF.

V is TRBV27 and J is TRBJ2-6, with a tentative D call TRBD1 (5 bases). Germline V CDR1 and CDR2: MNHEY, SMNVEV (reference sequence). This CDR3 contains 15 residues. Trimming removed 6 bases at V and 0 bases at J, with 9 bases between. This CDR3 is CASRETGSGANVLTF. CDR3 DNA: TGTGCCAGCAGGGAAACAGGCTCTGGGGCCAACGTCCTGACTTTC.

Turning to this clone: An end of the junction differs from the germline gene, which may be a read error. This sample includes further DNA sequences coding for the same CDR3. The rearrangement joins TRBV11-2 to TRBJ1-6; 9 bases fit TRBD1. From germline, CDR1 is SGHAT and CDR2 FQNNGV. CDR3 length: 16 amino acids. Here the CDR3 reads CASSHGDRASNSPLHF. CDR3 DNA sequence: TGTGCCAGCAGCCACGGGGACAGGGCCTCTAATTCCCCCCTCCACTTT.